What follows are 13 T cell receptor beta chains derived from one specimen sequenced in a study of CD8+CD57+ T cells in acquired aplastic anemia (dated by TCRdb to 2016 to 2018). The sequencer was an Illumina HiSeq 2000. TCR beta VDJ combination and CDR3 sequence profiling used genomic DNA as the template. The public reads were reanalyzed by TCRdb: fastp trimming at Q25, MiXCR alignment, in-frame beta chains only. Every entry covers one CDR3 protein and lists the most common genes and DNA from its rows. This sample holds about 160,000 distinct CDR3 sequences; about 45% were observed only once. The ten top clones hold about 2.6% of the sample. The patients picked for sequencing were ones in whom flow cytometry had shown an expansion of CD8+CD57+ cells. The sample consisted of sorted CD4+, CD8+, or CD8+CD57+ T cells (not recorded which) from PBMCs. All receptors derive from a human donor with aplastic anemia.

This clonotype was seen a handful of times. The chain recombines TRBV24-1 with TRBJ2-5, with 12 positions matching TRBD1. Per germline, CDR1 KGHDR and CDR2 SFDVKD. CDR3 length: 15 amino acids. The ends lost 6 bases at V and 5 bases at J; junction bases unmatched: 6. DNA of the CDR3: TGTGCCACCAGTAACCCGGGACAGGGGGCTGAGACCCAGTACTTC. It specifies CATSNPGQGAETQYF.

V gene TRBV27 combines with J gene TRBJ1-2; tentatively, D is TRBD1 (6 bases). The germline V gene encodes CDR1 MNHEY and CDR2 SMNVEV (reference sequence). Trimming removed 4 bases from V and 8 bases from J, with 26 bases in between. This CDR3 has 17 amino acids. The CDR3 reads CASSSLGTPQDLGGYTF. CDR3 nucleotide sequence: TGTGCCAGCAGTTCCCTGGGGACACCGCAAGACCTGGGCGGCTACACCTTC.

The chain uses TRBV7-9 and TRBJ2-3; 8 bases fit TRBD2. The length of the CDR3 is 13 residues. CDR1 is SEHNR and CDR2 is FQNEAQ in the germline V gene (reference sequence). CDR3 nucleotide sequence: TGTGCTTCCGGCGGGGGGCCCCAAGATACGCAGTATTTT. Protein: CASGGGPQDTQYF.

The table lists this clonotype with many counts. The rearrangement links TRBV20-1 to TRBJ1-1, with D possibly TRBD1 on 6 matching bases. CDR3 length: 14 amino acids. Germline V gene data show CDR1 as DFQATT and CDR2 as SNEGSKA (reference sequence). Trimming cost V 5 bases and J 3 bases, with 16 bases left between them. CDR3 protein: CSAGGGGGDTEAFF. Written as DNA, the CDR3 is TGCAGTGCTGGTGGGGGAGGGGGAGACACTGAAGCTTTCTTT.

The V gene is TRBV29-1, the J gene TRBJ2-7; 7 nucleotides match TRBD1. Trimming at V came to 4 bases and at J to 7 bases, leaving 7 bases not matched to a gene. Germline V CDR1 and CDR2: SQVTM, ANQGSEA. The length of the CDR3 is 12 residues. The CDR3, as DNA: TGCAGCGTTGGTAGGGGGCGGCGGGAGCAGTACTTC. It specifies CSVGRGRREQYF.

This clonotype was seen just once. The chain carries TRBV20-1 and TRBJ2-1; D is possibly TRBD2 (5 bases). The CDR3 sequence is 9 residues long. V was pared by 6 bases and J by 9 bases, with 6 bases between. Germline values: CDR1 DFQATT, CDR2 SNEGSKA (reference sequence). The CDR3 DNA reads TGCAGTGCCGGGGTTGAGCAGTTCTTC. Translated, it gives CSAGVEQFF.

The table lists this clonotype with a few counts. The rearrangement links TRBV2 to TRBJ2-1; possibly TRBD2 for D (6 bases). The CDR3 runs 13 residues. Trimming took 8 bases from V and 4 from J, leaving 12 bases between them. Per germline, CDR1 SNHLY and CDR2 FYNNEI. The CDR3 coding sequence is TGTGCCAGCGGAGGGACTTCATACAATGAGCAGTTCTTC. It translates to CASGGTSYNEQFF.

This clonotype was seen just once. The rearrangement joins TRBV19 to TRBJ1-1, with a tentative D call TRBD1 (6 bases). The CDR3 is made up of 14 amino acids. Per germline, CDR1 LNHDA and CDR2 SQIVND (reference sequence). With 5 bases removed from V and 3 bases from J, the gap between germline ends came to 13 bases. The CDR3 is CASSVTGSHTEAFF. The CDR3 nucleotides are TGTGCCAGTAGTGTCACAGGGAGTCACACTGAAGCTTTCTTT.

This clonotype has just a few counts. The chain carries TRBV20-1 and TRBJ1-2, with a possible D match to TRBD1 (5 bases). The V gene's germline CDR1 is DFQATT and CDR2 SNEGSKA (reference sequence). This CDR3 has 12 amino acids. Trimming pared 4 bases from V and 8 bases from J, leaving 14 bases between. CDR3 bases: TGCAGTGCTACAGGGAGTTTAGGGGGCTACACCTTC. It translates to CSATGSLGGYTF.

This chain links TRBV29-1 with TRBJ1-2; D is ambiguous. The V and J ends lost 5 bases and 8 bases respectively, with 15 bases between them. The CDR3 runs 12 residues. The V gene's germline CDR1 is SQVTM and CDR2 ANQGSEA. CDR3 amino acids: CSVNWGSRGYTF. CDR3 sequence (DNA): TGCAGCGTTAACTGGGGATCGCGGGGCTACACCTTC. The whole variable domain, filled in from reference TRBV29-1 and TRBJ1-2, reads SAVISQKPSRDICQRGTSLTIQCQVDSQVTMMFWYRQQPGQSLTLIATANQGSEATYESGFVIDKFPISRPNLTFSTLTVSNMSPEDSSIYLCSVNWGSRGYTFGSGTRLTVV.

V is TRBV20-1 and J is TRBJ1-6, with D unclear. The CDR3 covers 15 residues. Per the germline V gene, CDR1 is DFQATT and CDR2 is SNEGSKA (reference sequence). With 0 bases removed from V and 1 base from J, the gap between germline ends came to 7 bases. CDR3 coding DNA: TGCAGTGCTAGAGAGGAAGGGTCCTATAATTCACCCCTCCACTTT. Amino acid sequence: CSAREEGSYNSPLHF.

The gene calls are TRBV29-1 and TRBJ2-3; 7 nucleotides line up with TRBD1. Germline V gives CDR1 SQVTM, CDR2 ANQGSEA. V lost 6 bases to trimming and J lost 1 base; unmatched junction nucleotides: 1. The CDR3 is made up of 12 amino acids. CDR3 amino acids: CSVGTGTDTQYF. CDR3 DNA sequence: TGCAGCGTGGGGACAGGCACAGATACGCAGTATTTT.

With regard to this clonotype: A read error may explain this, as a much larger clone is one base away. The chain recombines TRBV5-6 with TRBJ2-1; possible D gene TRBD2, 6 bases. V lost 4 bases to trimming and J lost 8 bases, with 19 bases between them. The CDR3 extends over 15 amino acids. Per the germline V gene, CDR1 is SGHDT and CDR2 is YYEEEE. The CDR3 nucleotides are TGTGCCAGCAGCCCTTACGACGGGAGCAGCGATGAGCAGTTCTTC. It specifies CASSPYDGSSDEQFF.